The source of this T cell receptor beta chain is a study of low-dose radiotherapy and immunotherapy resistance in tumors (dated by TCRdb to 2022 to 2024). Some background on the complete study: In Cohort 1, each fraction delivered 0.5 Gy every 2 weeks, and the prescribed total PTV dose was 6.5 Gy. Every two weeks, patients got intravenous cyclophosphamide at 200 mg/m2, given one day ahead of each radiation and immunotherapy administration. Patients were given nivolumab as a 240 mg flat dose every two weeks and ipilimumab at 1 mg/kg every six weeks, with both drugs delivered intravenously. Eight patients were included in the translational analysis: three from the first dose cohort and the first five from the second dose cohort. Starting on cycle 1 day 1, patients took 300 mg of aspirin by mouth once daily for four cycles. Patients in Cohort 2 were given 1 Gy per fraction every two weeks, for a total of 13 Gy across 26 weeks. The trial did not randomize participants into treatment groups.

Germline trimming amounts to 2 bases on V and 6 bases on J, with 7 as the count of junction bases outside the gene matches. The CDR3 covers 14 residues, taking in both the cysteine and the phenylalanine. Only the CDR3 part of the read is kept: 42 bases, read in frame from the first base. Reading the germline V gene (reference sequence) gives CDR1 SEHNR and CDR2 FQNEAQ. According to the study, the label for this sample's time point signals: before trial treatment. Donors were enrolled in RACIN, a single-arm phase I dose-escalation trial combining nivolumab, ipilimumab, aspirin, low-dose cyclophosphamide and low-dose radiotherapy. Eligible patients had advanced, TIL-negative solid tumors. This clonotype was found many times. Its antigen is unknown. There are no base qualities to consult, and no much larger clone falls within one base. TCRdb shows the sequencer as Illumina HiSeq 2500. First-strand cDNA was synthesized using Superscript III and a set of TRAV- and TRBV-specific primers, so that both TCRalpha and TCRbeta chains were covered. TCRs were amplified with Phusion for roughly 19 PCR cycles, with a constant-region primer paired with the adapter attached to the V primers. Isolated mRNA was amplified with the MessageAmp II aRNA Amplification Kit, using a roughly 15-hour in vitro transcription at 37°C. The Dynabeads mRNA DIRECT Purification Kit was used to isolate mRNA for TCR sequencing. Indexed Illumina adapters were added in a second Phusion PCR of approximately 25 cycles, after which AMPure XP beads were used to purify the products. Regarding the original processing steps: Using custom Perl scripts, TCR sequences that encoded the same protein were pooled, out-of-frame sequences were dropped, and the abundance of each clonotype was calculated. The analysis excluded TCR sequences that were supported by just one read. Repertoire metrics included Shannon entropy, Gini index, clonality, richness, and frequency of TCRs shared between repertoires. TCRdb reworked the public reads: Q25 trimming with fastp, MiXCR clone assembly, productive beta chains retained. Each entry is one CDR3 protein sequence, shown with its most common DNA and genes. The V and J calls shown here were made by TCRdb, not taken from the authors' results. For this sample the table gives around 83,000 distinct CDR3 sequences, of which under 20% were detected only once. About 5.9% of the sample comes from the top ten.

Here the chain combines TRBV7-9 and TRBJ2-7; TRBD2 aligns with 7 central bases. The source of this sequence is a male donor with prostate cancer. The specimen was PBMCs, collected before treatment. The DNA is as follows: TGTGCCAGCAGCTTACTGGCGGGAGCTCTCGAGCAGTACTTC. This translates into CASSLLAGALEQYF.